The sequence of this T cell receptor beta chain was determined in a study of cytomegalovirus exposure and HLA in healthy donors. About the research overall: For the approximately 420 genotyped donors, roughly 80% fell within the Caucasian-associated ancestry cluster. Overall study findings and caveats: Beyond CMV serostatus, there was no information to go on about immune exposure. A later analysis linked a missense DCLRE1C variant to TCR beta V- and J-gene trimming.

PCR used 60 Vbeta primers and 13 Jbeta primers. Profiling relied on immunoSEQ multiplex PCR, and the TCRdb table lists in-frame clones only, not all of them. The table includes under 150,000 clones, approximately 72% detected once. Germline V lookup: CDR1 LNHNV, CDR2 YYDKDF (reference sequence). The length of the CDR3 is 15 residues. V was pared by 1 base and J by 6 bases, with 13 bases between. Notes on this clone: No antigen is known for it.

Material: PBMCs. The source of this sequence is a woman aged 50 to 65 in good health and CMV-seropositive. The chain recombines TRBV15 with TRBJ1-5, with a tentative D call TRBD1 (5 bases). CDR3 in amino acids: CATSRAGGFGQPQHF. The DNA of the CDR3 is TGTGCCACCAGCAGAGCTGGGGGGTTCGGTCAGCCCCAGCATTTT.